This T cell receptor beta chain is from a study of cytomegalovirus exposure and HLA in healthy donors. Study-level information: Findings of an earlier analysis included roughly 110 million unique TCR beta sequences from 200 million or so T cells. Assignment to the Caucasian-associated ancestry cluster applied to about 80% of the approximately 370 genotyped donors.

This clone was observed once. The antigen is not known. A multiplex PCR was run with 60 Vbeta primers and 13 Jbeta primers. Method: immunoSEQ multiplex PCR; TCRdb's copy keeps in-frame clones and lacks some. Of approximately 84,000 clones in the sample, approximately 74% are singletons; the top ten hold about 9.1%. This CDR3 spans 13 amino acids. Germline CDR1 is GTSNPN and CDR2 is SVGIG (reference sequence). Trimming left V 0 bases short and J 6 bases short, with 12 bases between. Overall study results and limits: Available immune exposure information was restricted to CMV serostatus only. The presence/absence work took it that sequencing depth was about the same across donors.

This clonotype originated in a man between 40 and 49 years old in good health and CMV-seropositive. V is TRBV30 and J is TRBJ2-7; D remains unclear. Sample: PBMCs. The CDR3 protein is CAWSVKSGGEQYF. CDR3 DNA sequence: TGTGCCTGGAGTGTTAAGTCGGGTGGCGAGCAGTACTTC.